One and the same sample provided the 29 T cell receptor beta chains below, sequenced in a study of control samples from healthy donors and cancer patients. Using immunoSEQ multiplex PCR, the repertoire was profiled, and TCRdb retains in-frame clones only, with some absent. This sample has around 140,000 clones, with 75% to 95% found just once. The sample consisted of blood. The receptor set was obtained from a man between 25 and 39 years old in good health.

This clone was detected only a few times. This chain uses TRBV9 with TRBJ1-1; the match to TRBD1 covers 9 bases. The CDR3 is 15 residues long. The germline V gene encodes CDR1 SGDLS and CDR2 YYNGEE. Trimming cost V 3 bases and J 3 bases; bases outside gene matches: 6. This chain's CDR3 is CASSDTGGGDTEAFF. Written as DNA, the CDR3 is TGTGCCAGCAGCGATACAGGGGGCGGGGACACTGAAGCTTTCTTT.

CDR3 amino acids: CASSSVIGIPEAFF. CDR3 bases: TGTGCCAGCAGCTCCGTAATAGGAATCCCTGAAGCTTTCTTT. This rearrangement joins TRBV5-6 to TRBJ1-1; the D is unclear. The V and J ends lost 3 bases and 6 bases respectively, with 15 bases between them. The CDR3 has 14 residues. The germline V gene has CDR1 SGHDT and CDR2 YYEEEE.

This sequence joins TRBV29-1 and TRBJ1-3, with D maybe TRBD1 (5 bases). Trimming shortened V by 0 bases and J by 3 bases, and 9 bases separated the two germline ends. The germline V gene has CDR1 SQVTM and CDR2 ANQGSEA. The CDR3 consists of 14 residues. CDR3 coding DNA: TGCAGCGTTGAAGACGCGACAGATGGAAACACCATATATTTT. This codes for CSVEDATDGNTIYF.

This clone appeared once. This chain links TRBV5-1 with TRBJ2-7, with D perhaps matching TRBD1 (6 bases). The length of the CDR3 is 14 residues. The V end lost 4 bases, the J end lost 3 bases, and 14 bases lay between the germline ends. Germline V gene sequence: CDR1 SGHRS, CDR2 YFSETQ. CDR3 in amino acids: CASSLRGHGYEQYF. Written as DNA, the CDR3 is TGCGCCAGCAGCCTAAGGGGACATGGCTACGAGCAGTACTTC.

This chain uses TRBV25-1 with TRBJ2-7, with 11 bases fitting TRBD1. V shed 5 bases and J 6 bases; nucleotides not matched to a gene: 6. CDR3 length equals 14 residues. CDR1 MGHDK and CDR2 SYGVNS come from the germline V gene. The CDR3 DNA reads TGTGCCAGCAGTCCACCGGGACAGGGGGGCGAGCAGTACTTC. Amino acid sequence: CASSPPGQGGEQYF.

J is TRBJ2-7 and V is TRBV9; 8 bases are shared with TRBD1. The CDR3 loop spans 15 amino acids. With V trimmed by 4 bases and J by 2 bases, 8 bases remained unmatched. Germline V gene lookup returns CDR1 SGDLS and CDR2 YYNGEE. DNA of the CDR3: TGTGCCAGCAGCCCCAGGGGGCATGGTGCCTACGAGCAGTACTTC. It is translated as CASSPRGHGAYEQYF.

The chain uses TRBV27 and TRBJ1-5; D not certain. The CDR3 covers 16 residues. Germline assignment: CDR1 MNHEY and CDR2 SMNVEV (reference sequence). V dropped 1 base and J dropped 0 bases, with 10 bases sitting between them. CDR3 DNA: TGTGCCAGCAGTTTATGGGCAGGTGATAGCAATCAGCCCCAGCATTTT. Protein sequence: CASSLWAGDSNQPQHF.

The V and J genes are TRBV3-1 (or the pseudogene TRBV3-2) and TRBJ2-1; no definite D call. The V gene's germline CDR1 is LGHDT and CDR2 YNNKEL (reference sequence). This CDR3 contains 14 residues. The V gene lost 2 bases and the J gene lost 4 bases, with 9 bases spanning the gap. This CDR3 is CASSQSDHYNEQFF. The CDR3 region has the DNA TGTGCCAGCAGCCAATCGGACCATTACAATGAGCAGTTCTTC.

This clone was found once. The chain couples TRBV19 to TRBJ1-1; a possible D gene is TRBD1 (5 bases). The CDR3 runs 13 residues. CDR1 LNHDA and CDR2 SQIVND come from the germline V gene (reference sequence). Trimming pared 6 bases from V and 8 bases from J, leaving 16 bases between. Written as DNA, the CDR3 is TGTGCCAGTAGCACGTCGGGAGGGGCGGAAGCTTTCTTT. Amino acid sequence: CASSTSGGAEAFF.

This sequence joins TRBV6-5 and TRBJ1-4; D unresolved. Looked up from germline, CDR1 is MNHEY and CDR2 is SVGAGI. Trimming took 2 bases from V and 0 from J, leaving 7 bases between them. This CDR3 has 15 amino acids. CDR3 amino acids: CASSYVGATNEKLFF. As DNA, the CDR3 is TGTGCCAGCAGTTACGTCGGCGCAACTAATGAAAAACTGTTTTTT.

The V gene is TRBV14, the J gene TRBJ1-5; no clear D. Germline CDR1 SGHDN, CDR2 FVKESK. Trimming stripped 3 bases from V and 0 bases from J, with 9 bases between. The CDR3 spans 15 residues. This chain's CDR3 is CASSHTTVSNQPQHF. The CDR3 region has the DNA TGTGCCAGCAGCCACACGACGGTTAGCAATCAGCCCCAGCATTTT.

The chain joins TRBV18 to TRBJ1-6; 8 bases are shared with TRBD1. After removal of 2 bases from V and 7 bases from J, the junction contained 10 bases not matched to a gene. The CDR3 covers 17 residues. CDR1 is KGHSH and CDR2 is LQKENI in the germline V gene. The CDR3 coding sequence is TGTGCCAGCTCACCAATCCAGGGGGCAACACCCAATTCACCCCTCCACTTT. It yields the protein CASSPIQGATPNSPLHF.

V is TRBV21-1 and J is TRBJ2-7. TRBV21-1 is an annotated pseudogene. There are 17 residues in the CDR3. The CDR3 region has the DNA TGTGCCAGCAGAACGAAGCTCGTGAAGACCGACTCCTACGAGCAGTACTTC. It yields the protein CASRTKLVKTDSYEQYF.

This chain links TRBV28 with TRBJ2-1, with 12 bases that match TRBD2. Germline V gene data show CDR1 as MDHEN and CDR2 as SYDVKM. V shed 3 bases and J 8 bases; nucleotides not matched to a gene: 11. The CDR3 is 17 amino acids. The CDR3, as DNA: TGTGCCAGCAGTTTCGTAATACTAGCGGGGGGTCTCCATGAGCAGTTCTTC. It is translated as CASSFVILAGGLHEQFF.

This chain uses TRBV7-9 with TRBJ2-7; 7 positions agree with TRBD1. V gave up 3 bases and J gave up 0 bases; unmatched junction bases: 8. The CDR3 totals 16 residues. Germline V lookup: CDR1 SEHNR, CDR2 FQNEAQ (reference sequence). CDR3 in amino acids: CASSLAQDRDSYEQYF. DNA of the CDR3: TGTGCCAGCAGCTTGGCCCAAGACAGGGACTCCTACGAGCAGTACTTC.

The chain couples TRBV7-9 to TRBJ1-3, with 7 bases identical to TRBD1. This CDR3 is 15 amino acids long. V trimming: 3 bases; J trimming: 4 bases; junction bases outside the gene matches: 6. The germline V gene encodes CDR1 SEHNR and CDR2 FQNEAQ (reference sequence). Here the CDR3 reads CASSLPGGPGNTIYF. The CDR3 region has the DNA TGTGCCAGCAGCTTGCCAGGGGGACCGGGAAACACCATATATTTT.

A note on this clone: Other DNA sequences in this sample translate to the same CDR3. This chain joins TRBV6-5 and TRBJ1-4, with a weak D call TRBD1 (6 bases). The CDR3 has 14 residues. Deletions cut 6 bases from V and 4 bases from J, with 12 bases between. The V gene's germline CDR1 is MNHEY and CDR2 SVGAGI. Here the CDR3 reads CASSSTGINEKLFF. CDR3 DNA: TGTGCCAGCAGCTCGACAGGAATTAATGAAAAACTGTTTTTT.

This clone was recorded a few times. This chain uses TRBV5-3 with TRBJ2-7; possibly TRBD1 for D (6 bases). TRBV5-3 is placed among ORFs of uncertain function. With 4 bases removed from V and 5 bases from J, the gap between germline ends came to 13 bases. CDR3 length: 13 amino acids. The CDR3 region is CARSLNRADEQYF. The CDR3 DNA sequence: TGTGCCAGAAGCCTCAACAGGGCCGACGAGCAGTACTTC.

V is TRBV11-2 and J is TRBJ2-3; unclear D gene. Germline values: CDR1 SGHAT, CDR2 FQNNGV. V lost 5 bases, J lost 6 bases, and 21 bases lay in between. The CDR3 contains 16 residues. The CDR3 is CASSHTMRGRADTQYF. CDR3 sequence (DNA): TGTGCCAGCAGCCATACTATGAGAGGCCGGGCGGATACGCAGTATTTT.

V is TRBV5-1 and J is TRBJ2-3, with TRBD2 matching over 7 bases. The CDR3 sequence is 15 residues long. With V trimmed by 5 bases and J by 0 bases, 6 bases remained unmatched. Germline CDR1 reads SGHRS; CDR2 reads YFSETQ. CDR3 in amino acids: CASRGQRGSTDTQYF. CDR3 sequence (DNA): TGCGCCAGCAGGGGCCAGCGGGGTAGCACAGATACGCAGTATTTT.

Regarding this clone: The same CDR3 is also encoded by other DNA sequences in this sample. V usage is TRBV28 and J usage is TRBJ1-2; TRBD1 is a possible D gene (5 bases). Per the germline V gene, CDR1 is MDHEN and CDR2 is SYDVKM. The length of the CDR3 is 12 residues. The V end lost 2 bases, the J end lost 5 bases, and 6 bases lay between the germline ends. Written as DNA, the CDR3 is TGTGCCAGCAGTTTAGGGGGATATGGCTACACCTTC. It is translated as CASSLGGYGYTF.

V and J are TRBV29-1 and TRBJ2-7; TRBD1 aligns across 7 bases. The V and J ends lost 0 bases and 3 bases, in that order; junction bases with no gene match: 11. CDR1 SQVTM and CDR2 ANQGSEA come from the germline V gene. This CDR3 spans 16 amino acids. CDR3 nucleotides: TGCAGCGTTGAAGATACTGGAGCCGGGACAGACTACGAGCAGTACTTC. Residues: CSVEDTGAGTDYEQYF.

The chain recombines TRBV6-1 with TRBJ2-7, with 7 bases lining up with TRBD2. Germline V CDR1 and CDR2: MNHNS, SASEGT. This CDR3 contains 14 residues. J was trimmed by 6 bases and V by 2 bases; bases with no gene match: 7. The CDR3 sequence is CASSEYGEGPEQYF. In DNA, the CDR3 is TGTGCCAGCAGTGAATATGGGGAGGGCCCCGAGCAGTACTTC.

A single count supports this clone. The J gene is TRBJ2-5, the V gene TRBV9; unclear D gene. The CDR3 extends over 13 amino acids. Trimming pared 0 bases from V and 1 base from J, leaving 4 bases between. Germline V gene sequence: CDR1 SGDLS, CDR2 YYNGEE. In DNA, the CDR3 is TGTGCCAGCAGCGTAGGCGGCCAAGAGACCCAGTACTTC. Translating it yields CASSVGGQETQYF.

The chain combines TRBV5-1 with TRBJ2-3, with no clear D. From germline, CDR1 is SGHRS and CDR2 YFSETQ. This CDR3 comprises 15 residues. V lost 2 bases to trimming and J lost 0 bases, with 10 bases between them. CDR3 sequence (DNA): TGCGCCAGCAGCTTAGAGGAACCTAGCACAGATACGCAGTATTTT. Protein: CASSLEEPSTDTQYF.

V and J are TRBV5-6 and TRBJ1-3; TRBD1 aligns across 7 bases. CDR3 length equals 14 residues. Losses at the gene ends were 1 base for V and 2 bases for J; bases not matched to a gene: 0. CDR1 and CDR2 from the germline V gene are SGHDT and YYEEEE. The CDR3 sequence: CASSLQGAGNTIYF. CDR3 sequence (DNA): TGTGCCAGCAGCTTGCAGGGGGCTGGAAACACCATATATTTT.

This chain links TRBV12-3 or TRBV12-4 with TRBJ1-1; no definite D call. CDR3 length: 11 amino acids. The ends were cut back, 3 bases at V and 8 bases at J, with 7 bases in the middle. This chain's CDR3 is CASSLAGEAFF. The CDR3 DNA sequence: TGTGCCAGCAGTTTGGCAGGCGAAGCTTTCTTT.

This clone was counted a few times. The V and J genes are TRBV6-7 and TRBJ2-1; 9 nucleotides match TRBD2. TRBV6-7 is designated an ORF whose function remains uncertain. Trimming removed 2 bases from V and 1 base from J; junction bases left unmatched: 9. This CDR3 spans 18 amino acids. CDR3: CASSYGRGGSLSYNEQFF. CDR3 bases: TGTGCCAGCAGTTACGGGCGGGGGGGCTCCCTATCCTACAATGAGCAGTTCTTC.

The V and J genes are TRBV7-9 and TRBJ1-3, with 9 nucleotides matching TRBD1. V was pared by 1 base and J by 4 bases, with 2 bases of the junction left unmatched. This CDR3 is 15 amino acids long. Germline-derived CDR1 and CDR2 are SEHNR and FQNEAQ (reference sequence). In DNA, the CDR3 is TGTGCCAGCAGCTTAGAAGGGACAGGGGGAAACACCATATATTTT. This encodes CASSLEGTGGNTIYF.